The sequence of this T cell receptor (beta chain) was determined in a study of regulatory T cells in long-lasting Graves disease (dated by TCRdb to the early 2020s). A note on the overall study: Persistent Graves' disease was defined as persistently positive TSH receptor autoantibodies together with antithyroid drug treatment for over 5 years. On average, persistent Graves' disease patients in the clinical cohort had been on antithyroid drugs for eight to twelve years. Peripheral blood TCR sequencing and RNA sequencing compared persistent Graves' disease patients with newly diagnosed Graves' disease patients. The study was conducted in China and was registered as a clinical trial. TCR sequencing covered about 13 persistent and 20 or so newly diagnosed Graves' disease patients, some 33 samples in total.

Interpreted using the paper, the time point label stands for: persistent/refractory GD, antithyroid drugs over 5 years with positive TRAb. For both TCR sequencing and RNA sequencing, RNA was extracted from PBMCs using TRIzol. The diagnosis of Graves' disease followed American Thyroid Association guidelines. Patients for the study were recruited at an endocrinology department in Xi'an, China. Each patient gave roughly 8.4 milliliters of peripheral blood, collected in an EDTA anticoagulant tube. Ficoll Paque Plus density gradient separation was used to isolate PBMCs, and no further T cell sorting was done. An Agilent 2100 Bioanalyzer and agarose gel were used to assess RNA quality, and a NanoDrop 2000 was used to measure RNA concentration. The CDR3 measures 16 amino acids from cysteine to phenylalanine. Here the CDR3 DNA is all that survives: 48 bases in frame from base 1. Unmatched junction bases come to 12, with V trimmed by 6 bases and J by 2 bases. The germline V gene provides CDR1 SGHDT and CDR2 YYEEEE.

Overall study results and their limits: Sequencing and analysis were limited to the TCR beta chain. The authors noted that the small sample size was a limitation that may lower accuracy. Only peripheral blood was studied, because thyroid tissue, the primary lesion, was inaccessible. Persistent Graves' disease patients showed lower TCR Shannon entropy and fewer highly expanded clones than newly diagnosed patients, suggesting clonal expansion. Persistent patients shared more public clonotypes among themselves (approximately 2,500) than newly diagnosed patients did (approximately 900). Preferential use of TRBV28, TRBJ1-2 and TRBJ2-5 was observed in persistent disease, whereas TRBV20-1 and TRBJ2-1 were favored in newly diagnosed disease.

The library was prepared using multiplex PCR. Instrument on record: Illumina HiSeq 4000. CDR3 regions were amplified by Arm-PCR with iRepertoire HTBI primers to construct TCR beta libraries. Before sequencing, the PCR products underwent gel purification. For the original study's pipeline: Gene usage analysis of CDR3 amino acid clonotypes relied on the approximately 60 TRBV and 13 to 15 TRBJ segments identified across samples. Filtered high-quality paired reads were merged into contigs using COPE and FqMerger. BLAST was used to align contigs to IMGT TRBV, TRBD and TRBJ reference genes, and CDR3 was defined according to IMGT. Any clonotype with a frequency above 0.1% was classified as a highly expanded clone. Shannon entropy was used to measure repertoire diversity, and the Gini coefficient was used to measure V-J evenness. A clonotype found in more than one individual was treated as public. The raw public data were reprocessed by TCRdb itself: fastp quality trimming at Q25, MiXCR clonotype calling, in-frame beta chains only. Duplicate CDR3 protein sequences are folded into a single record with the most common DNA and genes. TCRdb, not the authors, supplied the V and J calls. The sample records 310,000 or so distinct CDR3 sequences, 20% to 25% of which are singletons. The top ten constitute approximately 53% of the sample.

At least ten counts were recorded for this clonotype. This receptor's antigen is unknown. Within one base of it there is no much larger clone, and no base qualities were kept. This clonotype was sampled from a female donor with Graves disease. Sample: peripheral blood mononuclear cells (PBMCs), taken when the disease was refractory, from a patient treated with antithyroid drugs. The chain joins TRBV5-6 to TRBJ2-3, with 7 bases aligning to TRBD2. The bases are TGTGCCAGCACCCCGGGACGGCTAGCGGTCACAGATACGCAGTATTTT. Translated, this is CASTPGRLAVTDTQYF.